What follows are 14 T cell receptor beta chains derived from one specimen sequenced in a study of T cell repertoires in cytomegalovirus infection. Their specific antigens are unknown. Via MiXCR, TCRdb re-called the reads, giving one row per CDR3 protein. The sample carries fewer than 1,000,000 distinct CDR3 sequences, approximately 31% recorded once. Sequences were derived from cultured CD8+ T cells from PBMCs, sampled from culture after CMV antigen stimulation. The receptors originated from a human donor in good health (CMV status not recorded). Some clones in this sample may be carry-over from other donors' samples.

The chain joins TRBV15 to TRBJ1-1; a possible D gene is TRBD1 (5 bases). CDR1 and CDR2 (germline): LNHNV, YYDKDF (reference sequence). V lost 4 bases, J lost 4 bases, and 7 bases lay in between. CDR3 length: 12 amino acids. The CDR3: CATSTGLTEAFF. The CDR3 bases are TGTGCCACCAGCACAGGGCTCACTGAAGCTTTCTTT. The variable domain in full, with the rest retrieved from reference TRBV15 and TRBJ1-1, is DAMVIQNPRYQVTQFGKPVTLSCSQTLNHNVMYWYQQKSSQAPKLLFHYYDKDFNNEADTPDNFQSRRPNTSFCFLDIRSPGLGDTAMYLCATSTGLTEAFFGQGTRLTVV.

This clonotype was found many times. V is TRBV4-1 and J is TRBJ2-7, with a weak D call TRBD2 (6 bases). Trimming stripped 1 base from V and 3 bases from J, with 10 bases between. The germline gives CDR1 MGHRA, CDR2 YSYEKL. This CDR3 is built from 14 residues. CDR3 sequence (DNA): TGCGCCAGCAGCCAAGTTGCGGGGAGCTACGAGCAGTACTTC. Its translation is CASSQVAGSYEQYF.

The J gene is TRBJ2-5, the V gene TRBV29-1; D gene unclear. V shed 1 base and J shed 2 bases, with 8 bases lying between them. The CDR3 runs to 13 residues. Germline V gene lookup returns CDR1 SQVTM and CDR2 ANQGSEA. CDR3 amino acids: CSVEARVQETQYF. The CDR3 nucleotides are TGCAGCGTTGAAGCCCGGGTTCAAGAGACCCAGTACTTC.

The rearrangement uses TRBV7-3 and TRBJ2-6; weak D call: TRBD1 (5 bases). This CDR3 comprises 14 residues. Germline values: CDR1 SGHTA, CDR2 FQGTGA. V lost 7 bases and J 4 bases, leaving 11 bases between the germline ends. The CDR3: CASTQGTGANVLTF. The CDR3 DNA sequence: TGTGCCAGCACTCAGGGAACCGGGGCCAACGTCCTGACTTTC.

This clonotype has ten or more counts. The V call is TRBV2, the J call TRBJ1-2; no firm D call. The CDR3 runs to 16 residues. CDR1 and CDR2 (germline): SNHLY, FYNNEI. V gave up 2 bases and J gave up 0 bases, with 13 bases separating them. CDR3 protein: CASSELGGTPNYGYTF. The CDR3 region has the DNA TGTGCCAGCAGTGAACTGGGTGGTACGCCTAACTATGGCTACACCTTC.

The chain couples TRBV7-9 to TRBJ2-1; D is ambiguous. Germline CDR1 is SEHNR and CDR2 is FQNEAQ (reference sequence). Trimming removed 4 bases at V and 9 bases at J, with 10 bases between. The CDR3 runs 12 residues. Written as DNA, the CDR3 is TGTGCCAGCAGCTCCCCTAGAAGTGAGCAGTTCTTC. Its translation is CASSSPRSEQFF.

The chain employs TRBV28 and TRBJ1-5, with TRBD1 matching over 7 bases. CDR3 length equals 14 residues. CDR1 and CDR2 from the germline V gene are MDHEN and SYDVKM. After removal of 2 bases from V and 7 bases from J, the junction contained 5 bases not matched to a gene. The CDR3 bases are TGTGCCAGCAGTTTAATAGGGGGCTTGCAGCCCCAGCATTTT. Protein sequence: CASSLIGGLQPQHF.

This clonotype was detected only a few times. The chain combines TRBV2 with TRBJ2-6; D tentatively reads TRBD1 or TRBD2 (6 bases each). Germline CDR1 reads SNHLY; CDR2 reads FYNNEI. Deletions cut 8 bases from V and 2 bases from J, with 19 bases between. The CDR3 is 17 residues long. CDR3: CASVGGSRPPGANVLTF. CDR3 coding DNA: TGTGCCAGCGTGGGGGGCTCACGGCCCCCTGGGGCCAACGTCCTGACTTTC.

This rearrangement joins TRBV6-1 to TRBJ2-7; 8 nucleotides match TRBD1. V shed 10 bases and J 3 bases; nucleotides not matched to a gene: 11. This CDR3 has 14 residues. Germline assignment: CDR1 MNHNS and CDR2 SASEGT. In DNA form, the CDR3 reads TGTGCCACCTTGGACAGGGCCCTCTACTACGAGCAGTACGTC. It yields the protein CATLDRALYYEQYV.

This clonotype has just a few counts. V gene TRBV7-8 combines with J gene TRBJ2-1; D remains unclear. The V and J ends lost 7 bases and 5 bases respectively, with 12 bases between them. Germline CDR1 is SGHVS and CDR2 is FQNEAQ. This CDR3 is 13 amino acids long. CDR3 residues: CASKGEMDNEQFF. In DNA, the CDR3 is TGTGCCAGCAAGGGTGAAATGGACAATGAGCAGTTCTTC.

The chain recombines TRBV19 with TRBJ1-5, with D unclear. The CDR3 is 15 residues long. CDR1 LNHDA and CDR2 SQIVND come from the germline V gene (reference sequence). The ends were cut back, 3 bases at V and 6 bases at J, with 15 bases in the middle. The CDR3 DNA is TGTGCCAGTAGTATGAGAGGGCCGGTTTTTCAGCCCCAGCATTTT. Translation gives CASSMRGPVFQPQHF.

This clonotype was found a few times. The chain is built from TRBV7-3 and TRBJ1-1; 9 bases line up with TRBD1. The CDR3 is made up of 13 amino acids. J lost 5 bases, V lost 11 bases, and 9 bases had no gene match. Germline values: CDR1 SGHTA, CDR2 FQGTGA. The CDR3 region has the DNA TGTGCCCGCCTTCGGGACAGGGCGACTGAAGCTTTCTTT. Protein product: CARLRDRATEAFF.

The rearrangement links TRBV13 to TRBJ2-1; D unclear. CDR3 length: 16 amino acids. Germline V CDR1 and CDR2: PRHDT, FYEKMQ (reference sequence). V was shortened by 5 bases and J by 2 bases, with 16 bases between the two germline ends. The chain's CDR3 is CASSPWSAMAYNEQFF. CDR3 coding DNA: TGTGCCAGCAGCCCTTGGTCCGCGATGGCCTACAATGAGCAGTTCTTC.

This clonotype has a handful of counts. The CDR3 DNA is TGTGCCAGCAGTTTATCGATGCTTCCTACTAACTATGGCTACACCTTC. This encodes CASSLSMLPTNYGYTF. The V call is TRBV27, the J call TRBJ1-2; D remains unclear. V was shortened by 0 bases and J by 0 bases, with 11 bases between the two germline ends. This CDR3 is 16 amino acids long. Germline CDR1 reads MNHEY; CDR2 reads SMNVEV (reference sequence).